The clone carrying this T cell receptor beta chain came up many times. This record belongs to a study of Graves' ophthalmopathy and Graves' hyperthyroidism. Overall study: Pretreatment peripheral blood was obtained at initial diagnosis.

The TCR beta CDR3 regions underwent amplification from RNA transcripts. The first-round RT-PCR employed HTBI primers together with the Qiagen OneStep RT-PCR kit. A multiplex PCR was then performed as the second round. TCRdb re-called the multiplex PCR reads through MiXCR, storing one row per CDR3 protein. This sample has more than 550,000 distinct CDR3 sequences, with over 40% found just once. CDR1 and CDR2 (germline): SNHLY, FYNNEI. V was pared by 3 bases and J by 5 bases, with 16 bases between. The CDR3 has 15 amino acids. This chain uses TRBV2 with TRBJ1-2; D is ambiguous. Sequencing used peripheral blood. The receptor was derived from an adult man with Graves' ophthalmopathy. CDR3 sequence (DNA): TGTGCCAGCAGTGACGGGAAGACCTCCATTTATGGCTACACCTTC. Protein: CASSDGKTSIYGYTF.